This TCR beta chain was observed in a study of cytomegalovirus exposure and HLA in healthy donors. To note about this clone: Its specificity is unknown.

Findings and limits, study-wide: The authors assumed roughly uniform sequencing depth across donors for presence/absence analyses. The study recorded about 150 TCR beta chains that were cytomegalovirus-associated.

Germline CDR1 SGHRS, CDR2 YFSETQ. The CDR3 totals 14 residues. The V and J ends lost 4 bases and 2 bases respectively, with 13 bases between them. Participants comprised healthy donors of bone marrow. The PCR employed 60 Vbeta primers together with 13 Jbeta primers. Per the original data handling: About 9.9 million of the roughly 80 million unique TCR beta chains counted in a later analysis were shared. Assay used: immunoSEQ multiplex PCR; TCRdb lists only in-frame clones, some missing. From that table come the V and J calls and clone size; the DNA was used to work out D and trimming. Here the sample spans about 120,000 clones, 79% being singletons.

This TCR was recovered from a young man in good health and CMV-seropositive. Sequencing was performed on PBMCs. The chain couples TRBV5-1 to TRBJ2-7, with TRBD1 as a possible D gene (6 bases). CDR3 protein: CASSRTGHTYEQYF. The CDR3 coding sequence is TGCGCCAGCAGCCGCACGGGACACACCTACGAGCAGTACTTC.